This record looks at one T cell receptor beta chain sequence and its context. Its antigen is not known. Sequenced by immunoSEQ multiplex PCR; TCRdb stores in-frame clones only, minus some. The sample has fewer than 65,000 clones, approximately 90% seen once; the top ten hold 1.4%. This sample was included in a study of OX40 agonist ivuxolimab in advanced cancers. Study-level information: The dose of intravenous ivuxolimab that patients received every 2 weeks ranged from 0.01 to 10 mg/kg. Overall study findings and caveats: The CD4+ and CD8+ T cells in the blood had expanded clonally by week 6 at 0.1 to 3.0 mg/kg.

The sequence derives from an adult with an advanced solid tumor such as melanoma, head and neck, liver or kidney cancer. Sequenced here: CD4+ or CD8+ T cells sorted from blood, sampled in a trial of the OX40 agonist ivuxolimab.

The CDR3 DNA reads as TGTGCCAGCAGCCATACGTCGCGGGGCCGGTCAGAGACCCAGTACTTC. Amino acids: CASSHTSRGRSETQYF. The V and J genes are TRBV4-2 and TRBJ2-5; a weak D match, TRBD2 (6 bases). Germline V lookup: CDR1 LGHNA, CDR2 YNFKEQ. The V and J ends lost 3 bases and 4 bases respectively, with 18 bases between them. This CDR3 region has 16 residues.